This is a list of T cell receptor beta chains from one sample in a study of T cells in Graves' hyperthyroidism and ophthalmopathy. One entry per CDR3 protein, called by TCRdb with MiXCR from the multiplex PCR reads. This sample has 450,000 to 650,000 distinct CDR3 sequences; about a sixth occur once, and the top ten carry roughly a sixth. What was sequenced was blood. The receptors stem from a woman aged 18-29 years with Graves' ophthalmopathy. Both conserved end residues are part of each CDR3. A D gene is named only where the DNA matches it firmly. Size is omitted from some rows. Given values are once, few, many or a class for expanded clones.

d_call | clone_size | j_call | v_call | cdr3_nt | cdr3_aa
TRBD1 | many | TRBJ1-2 | TRBV28 | TGTGCCAGCAGTATGCCCGGGACAGGGGGAAATGGCTACACCTTC | CASSMPGTGGNGYTF
- | - | TRBJ2-3 | TRBV19 | TGTGCCAGTAGTATCCTCCAGGGGCTGACTACGCAGTATTTT | CASSILQGLTTQYF
TRBD2 | few | TRBJ2-7 | TRBV2 | TGTGCCAGCACCCGTCGGGGGGAGGGTTACGAGCAGTACTTC | CASTRRGEGYEQYF
- | few | TRBJ1-2 | TRBV24-1 | TGTGCCACCAGTGACGGACGGCGAGCTAACTATGGCTACACCTTC | CATSDGRRANYGYTF
TRBD2 | - | TRBJ2-5 | TRBV7-9 | TGTGCCAGCAGTCCCCTAGCGGGGGGGCCAAGCGAGACCCAGTACTTC | CASSPLAGGPSETQYF
TRBD2 | many | TRBJ2-3 | TRBV6-1 | TGTGCCAGCAGTGGTCTAGCGGGGGGGGCAGATACGCAGTATTTT | CASSGLAGGADTQYF
- | - | TRBJ1-5 | TRBV13 | TGTGCCAGCAGCGACGAACCGACAGTAAATCAGCCCCAGCATTTT | CASSDEPTVNQPQHF
TRBD2 | - | TRBJ2-3 | TRBV27 | TGTGCCAGCAGTTCAATGGTTGTAGCGGGACAAGATACGCAGTATTTT | CASSSMVVAGQDTQYF
- | - | TRBJ2-5 | TRBV29-1 | TGCAGCGTTGAAACCGGGACCCTCGGAGAGACCCAGTACTTC | CSVETGTLGETQYF
TRBD2 | many | TRBJ2-7 | TRBV15 | TGTGCCACCAGCGACCGACTAGCGGGAGAGCGCGAGCAGTACTTC | CATSDRLAGEREQYF
TRBD2 | - | TRBJ2-3 | TRBV11-3 | TGTGCCAGCAGCACAGGGACTAGCGGGGGAACGACTAGCACAGATACGCAGTATTTT | CASSTGTSGGTTSTDTQYF
- | - | TRBJ2-5 | TRBV10-3 | TGTGCCATCAGTGAGCGACGGGGGGCACATGGAGAGACCCAGTACTTC | CAISERRGAHGETQYF
TRBD2 | - | TRBJ2-3 | TRBV6-2/TRBV6-3 | TGTGCCAGCAGTCCCCGGGAGGGACTAAGTAGCACAGATACGGAGTATTTT | CASSPREGLSSTDTEYF
- | few | TRBJ1-2 | TRBV7-2 | TGTGCCAGCAGCCCACGGACAGCTGCAGGCGGCTACACCTTC | CASSPRTAAGGYTF
- | once | TRBJ1-6 | TRBV29-1 | TGCAGCGTTCCGACAGGTCTTTCGGCCTCACCCCTCCGCTTT | CSVPTGLSASPLRF
- | few | TRBJ1-6 | TRBV27 | TGTGCCAGCAGAGAGGGACTCGGTAATTCACCCCTCCACTTT | CASREGLGNSPLHF
- | many | TRBJ1-1 | TRBV12-5 | TGTGCTAGTGGTTTGCCCGGGAGCACTGAAGCTTTCTTT | CASGLPGSTEAFF
- | many | TRBJ1-4 | TRBV6-1 | TGTGCCAGCACCGAGAAAGAAAAACTGTTTTTT | CASTEKEKLFF
- | - | TRBJ2-2 | TRBV5-1 | TGCGCCAGCAGCCAAGATGCGGGGCTGAGCACCGGGGAGCTGTTTTTT | CASSQDAGLSTGELFF
- | many | TRBJ1-4 | TRBV30 | TGTGCCTGGAGTGATCGCCAGGGCAATAATGAAAAACTGTTTTTT | CAWSDRQGNNEKLFF
- | many | TRBJ2-1 | TRBV7-9 | TGTGCCAGCAGCTTGGGGGCGGGAGTCCCCCCAGTCTACAATGAGCAGTTCTTC | CASSLGAGVPPVYNEQFF
- | many | TRBJ1-5 | TRBV30 | TGTGCCTGGAGTGTGGCGGGGAATCAGCCCCAGCATTTT | CAWSVAGNQPQHF
- | many | TRBJ1-1 | TRBV20-1 | TGCAGTGCCTCTATTGCCGGGACACTGAACACTGAAGCTTTCTTT | CSASIAGTLNTEAFF
- | many | TRBJ1-2 | TRBV30 | TGTGCCTGGGGGACGGGCAGCTATGGCTACACCTTC | CAWGTGSYGYTF
TRBD2 | many | TRBJ2-7 | TRBV5-1 | TGCGCCAGCAGCTTGGACGGAGCTAGCGGGACCTACGAGCAGTACTTC | CASSLDGASGTYEQYF
- | many | TRBJ2-1 | TRBV7-9 | TGTGCCAGCAGCTTAGGAGCGGCCCCCTTTACAGATGAGCAGTTCTTC | CASSLGAAPFTDEQFF
TRBD1 | many | TRBJ2-7 | TRBV11-1 | TGTGCCAGCGGCCCTGGACAGGGGGTTTCGTACGAGCAGTACTTC | CASGPGQGVSYEQYF
TRBD2 | - | TRBJ2-1 | TRBV4-3 | TGCGCCAGCAGCCTTGAGGCGGGGGGGCCGTTGGATGAGCAGTTCTTC | CASSLEAGGPLDEQFF
TRBD1 | - | TRBJ1-3 | TRBV5-1 | TGCGCCAGCAGCAGGACAGGGACCTCTGGAAACACCATATATTTT | CASSRTGTSGNTIYF
TRBD2 | many | TRBJ2-3 | TRBV30 | TGTGCCGGAGGACTAGCGGGAGGAACAGATACGCAGTATTTT | CAGGLAGGTDTQYF
TRBD1 | many | TRBJ1-6 | TRBV18 | TGTGCCAGCTCACCAGGGGTGCCAGGGGGCATGAATTCACCCCTCCACTTT | CASSPGVPGGMNSPLHF
TRBD1 | few | TRBJ1-1 | TRBV6-1 | TGTGCCAGCAGTCGGGGACAGGGGGCGTCCACTGAAGCTTTCTTT | CASSRGQGASTEAFF
TRBD1 | few | TRBJ1-3 | TRBV2 | TGTGCCAGCAGTGGGGACAGGTTAGGAAACACCATATATTTT | CASSGDRLGNTIYF
TRBD2 | - | TRBJ2-1 | TRBV20-1 | TGCAGTGCTAGTAGGGAAACTAGCGATGAGCAGTTCTTC | CSASRETSDEQFF
- | - | TRBJ2-7 | TRBV6-1 | TGTGCCAGCAGTTCCCGATTCGGCCTTTGGTCCGAGCAGTACTTC | CASSSRFGLWSEQYF
TRBD1 | - | TRBJ1-6 | TRBV27 | TGTGCCAGCAAGGCTCTAGGACAGGGTGTTTATAATTCACCCCTCCACTTT | CASKALGQGVYNSPLHF
TRBD2 | - | TRBJ2-1 | TRBV14 | TGTGCCAGCAGCACGACTAGCGGGAGGAATGAGCAGTTCTTC | CASSTTSGRNEQFF
TRBD1 | once | TRBJ2-7 | TRBV20-1 | TGCAGTGCTAGCCAAGCCGCCGGGACAGGCTACGAGCAGTACTTC | CSASQAAGTGYEQYF
- | few | TRBJ1-4 | TRBV15 | TGTGCCACCGCCGGAAATGAAAAACTGTTTTTT | CATAGNEKLFF
TRBD2 | - | TRBJ2-5 | TRBV15 | TGTGCCACCAGCCCGACTAGCGGGGGTAGGGAGACCCAGTACTTC | CATSPTSGGRETQYF
TRBD1 | many | TRBJ1-1 | TRBV28 | TGTGCCAGCAGTTTAATGGGACAGGGGGCGTACTTTTATGGCACTGAAGCTTTCTTT | CASSLMGQGAYFYGTEAFF
TRBD1 | few | TRBJ2-5 | TRBV27 | TGTGCCAGCAGGGGACAGGCCCCTAAAGAGACCCAGTACTTC | CASRGQAPKETQYF
TRBD2 | many | TRBJ2-1 | TRBV6-2/TRBV6-3 | TGTGCCAGCAGTCCCGGTTCGGCGGGGGGGGATGAGCAGTTCTTC | CASSPGSAGGDEQFF
- | many | TRBJ2-3 | TRBV3-1 | TGTGCCAGCAGCCAAGTCAAAGATACGCAGTATTTT | CASSQVKDTQYF
TRBD2 | few | TRBJ2-1 | TRBV28 | TGTGCCAGCAGTTCGCGGGGGATCTACAATGAGCAGTTCTTC | CASSSRGIYNEQFF
- | few | TRBJ1-6 | TRBV11-2 | TGTGCCAGCAAGACAGGCGACTATAATTCACCCCTCCACTTT | CASKTGDYNSPLHF
- | - | TRBJ1-5 | TRBV12-3/TRBV12-4 | TGTGCCAGCAGTTTAGGGACAACATATCAGCCCCAGCATTTT | CASSLGTTYQPQHF
- | - | TRBJ2-7 | TRBV5-6 | TGTGCCAGCAGCTTATGGCAGACCTACGAGCAGTACTTC | CASSLWQTYEQYF
- | - | TRBJ1-2 | TRBV3-1 | TGTGCCAGCAGCCATGTTGGGGCCCCAGAGTATGGCTACACCTTC | CASSHVGAPEYGYTF
- | many | TRBJ2-7 | TRBV3-1 | TGTGCCAGCAGCCACCAGGGGTACGGCGAGCAGTACTTC | CASSHQGYGEQYF
TRBD1 | many | TRBJ1-1 | TRBV30 | TGTGCCTGGAGCCCGGGACAGGGGACGGCCACTGAAGCTTTCTTT | CAWSPGQGTATEAFF
TRBD1 | - | TRBJ1-1 | TRBV20-1 | TGCAGTGCTAGGGATATACAGGGGGCTGGGATAACTCTGGGCACTGAAGCTTTCTTT | CSARDIQGAGITLGTEAFF
- | many | TRBJ1-1 | TRBV27 | TGTGCCAGCACGCCAAGGGGCCTCCGCAGGGCTGAAGCTTTCTTT | CASTPRGLRRAEAFF
TRBD1 | many | TRBJ2-1 | TRBV7-2 | TGTGCCAGCAGCTCCGGACAGGGGAGCCTCTACAATGAGCAGTTCTTC | CASSSGQGSLYNEQFF